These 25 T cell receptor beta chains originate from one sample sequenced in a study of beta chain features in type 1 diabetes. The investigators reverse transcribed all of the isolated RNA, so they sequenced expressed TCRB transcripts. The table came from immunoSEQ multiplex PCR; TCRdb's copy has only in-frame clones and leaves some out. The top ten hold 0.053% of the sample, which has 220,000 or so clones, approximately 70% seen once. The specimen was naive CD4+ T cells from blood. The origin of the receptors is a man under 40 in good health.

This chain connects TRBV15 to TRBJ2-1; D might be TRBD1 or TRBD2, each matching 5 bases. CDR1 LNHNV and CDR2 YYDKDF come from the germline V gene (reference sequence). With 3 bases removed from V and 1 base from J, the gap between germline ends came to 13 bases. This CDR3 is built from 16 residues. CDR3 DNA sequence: TGTGCCACCAGCAGTGACCGGGACCTTTCCTACAATGAGCAGTTCTTC. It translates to CATSSDRDLSYNEQFF.

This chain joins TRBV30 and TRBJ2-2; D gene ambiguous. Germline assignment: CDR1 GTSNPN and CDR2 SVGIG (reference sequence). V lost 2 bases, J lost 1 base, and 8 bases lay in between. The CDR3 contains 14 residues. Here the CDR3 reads CAWSTQRNTGELFF. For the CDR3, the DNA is TGTGCCTGGAGTACGCAGAGGAACACCGGGGAGCTGTTTTTT.

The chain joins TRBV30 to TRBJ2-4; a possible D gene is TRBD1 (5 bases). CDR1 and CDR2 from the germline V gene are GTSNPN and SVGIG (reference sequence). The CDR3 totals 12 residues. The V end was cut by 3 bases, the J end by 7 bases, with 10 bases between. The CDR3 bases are TGTGCCTGGAGCCCACAGGCGAACATTCAGTACTTC. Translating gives CAWSPQANIQYF.

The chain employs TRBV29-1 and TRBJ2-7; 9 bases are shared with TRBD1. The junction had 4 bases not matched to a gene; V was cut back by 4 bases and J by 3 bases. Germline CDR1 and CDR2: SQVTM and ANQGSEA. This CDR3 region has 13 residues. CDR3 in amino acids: CSVVGQGGYEQYF. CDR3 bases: TGCAGCGTTGTGGGACAGGGAGGCTACGAGCAGTACTTC.

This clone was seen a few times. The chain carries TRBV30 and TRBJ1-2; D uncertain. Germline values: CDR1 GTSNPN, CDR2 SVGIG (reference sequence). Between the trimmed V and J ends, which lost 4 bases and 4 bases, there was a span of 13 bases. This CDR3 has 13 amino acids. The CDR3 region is CAWNLQVGYGYTF. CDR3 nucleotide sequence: TGTGCCTGGAACCTGCAAGTCGGCTATGGCTACACCTTC.

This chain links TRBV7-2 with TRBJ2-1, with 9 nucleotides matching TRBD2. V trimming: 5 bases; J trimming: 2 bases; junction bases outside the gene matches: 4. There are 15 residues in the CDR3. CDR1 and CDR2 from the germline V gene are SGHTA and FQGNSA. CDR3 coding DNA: TGTGCCAGCAGCCTTAGCGGGGGCACCTACAATGAGCAGTTCTTC. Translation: CASSLSGGTYNEQFF.

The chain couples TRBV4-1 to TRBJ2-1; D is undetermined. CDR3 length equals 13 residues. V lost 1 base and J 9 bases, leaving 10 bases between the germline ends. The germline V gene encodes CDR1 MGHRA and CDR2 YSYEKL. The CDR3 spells CASSQAGISEQFF. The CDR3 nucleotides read TGCGCCAGCAGCCAAGCAGGAATTAGTGAGCAGTTCTTC.

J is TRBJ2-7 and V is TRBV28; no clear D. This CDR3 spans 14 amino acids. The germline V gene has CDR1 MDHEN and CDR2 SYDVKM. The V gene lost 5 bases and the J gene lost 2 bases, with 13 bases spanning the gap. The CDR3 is CASSAGPLPYEQYF. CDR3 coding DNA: TGTGCCAGCAGTGCCGGGCCCCTTCCCTACGAGCAGTACTTC.

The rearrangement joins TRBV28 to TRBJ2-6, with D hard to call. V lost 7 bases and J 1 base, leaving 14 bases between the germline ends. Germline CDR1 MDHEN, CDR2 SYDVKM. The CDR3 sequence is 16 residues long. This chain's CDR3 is CASNSQMKSGANVLTF. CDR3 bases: TGTGCCAGCAACTCCCAGATGAAGTCTGGGGCCAACGTCCTGACTTTC.

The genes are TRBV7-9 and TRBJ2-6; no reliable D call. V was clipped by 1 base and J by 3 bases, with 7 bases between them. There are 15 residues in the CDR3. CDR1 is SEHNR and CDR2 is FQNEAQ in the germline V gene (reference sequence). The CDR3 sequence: CASSLVKDGANVLTF. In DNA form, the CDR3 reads TGTGCCAGCAGCTTAGTCAAAGATGGGGCCAACGTCCTGACTTTC.

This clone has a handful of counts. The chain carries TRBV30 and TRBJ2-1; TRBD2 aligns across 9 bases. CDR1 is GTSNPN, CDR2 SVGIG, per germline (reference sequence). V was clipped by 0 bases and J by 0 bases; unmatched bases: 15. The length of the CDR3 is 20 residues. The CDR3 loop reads CAWSVLRLAGTTSSYNEQFF. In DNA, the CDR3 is TGTGCCTGGAGTGTCCTCAGGCTAGCGGGGACCACCAGCTCCTACAATGAGCAGTTCTTC.

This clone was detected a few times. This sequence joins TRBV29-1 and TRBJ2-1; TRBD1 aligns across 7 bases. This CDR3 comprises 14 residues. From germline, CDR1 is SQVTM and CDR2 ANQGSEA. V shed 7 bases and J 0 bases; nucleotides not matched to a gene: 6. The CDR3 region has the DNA TGCAGCGCTTACAGGGGCTTCTCCTACAATGAGCAGTTCTTC. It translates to CSAYRGFSYNEQFF.

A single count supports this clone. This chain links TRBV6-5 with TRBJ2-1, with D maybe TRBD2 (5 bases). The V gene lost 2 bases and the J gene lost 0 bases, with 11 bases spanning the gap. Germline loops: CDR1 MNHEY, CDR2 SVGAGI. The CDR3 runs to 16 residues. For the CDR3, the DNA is TGTGCCAGCAGTTACGGAGCGGCGAGCTCCTACAATGAGCAGTTCTTC. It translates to CASSYGAASSYNEQFF.

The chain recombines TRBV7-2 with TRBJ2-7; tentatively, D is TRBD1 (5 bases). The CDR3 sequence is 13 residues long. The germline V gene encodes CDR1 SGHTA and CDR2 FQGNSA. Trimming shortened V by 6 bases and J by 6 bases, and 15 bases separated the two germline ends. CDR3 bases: TGTGCCAGCAGGCCAGGGTCAATAAGCGAGCAGTACTTC. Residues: CASRPGSISEQYF.

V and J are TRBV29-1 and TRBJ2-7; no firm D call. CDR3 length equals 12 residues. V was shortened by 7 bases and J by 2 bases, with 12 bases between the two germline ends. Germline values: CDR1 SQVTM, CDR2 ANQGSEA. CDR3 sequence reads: CSARNTAYEQYF. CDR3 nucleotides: TGCAGCGCCAGAAACACAGCCTACGAGCAGTACTTC.

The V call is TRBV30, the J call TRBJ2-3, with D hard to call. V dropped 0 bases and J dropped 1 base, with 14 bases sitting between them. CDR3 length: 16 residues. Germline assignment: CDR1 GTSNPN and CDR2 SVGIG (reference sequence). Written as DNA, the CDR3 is TGTGCCTGGAGTGTTGGCCAGGTGTCTGGCACAGATACGCAGTATTTT. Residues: CAWSVGQVSGTDTQYF.

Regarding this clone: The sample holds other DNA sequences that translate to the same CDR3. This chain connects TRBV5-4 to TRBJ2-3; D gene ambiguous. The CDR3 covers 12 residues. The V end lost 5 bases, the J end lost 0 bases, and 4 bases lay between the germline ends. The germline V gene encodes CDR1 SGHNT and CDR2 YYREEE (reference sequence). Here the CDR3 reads CASSSSTDTQYF. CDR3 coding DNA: TGTGCCAGCAGTTCAAGCACAGATACGCAGTATTTT.

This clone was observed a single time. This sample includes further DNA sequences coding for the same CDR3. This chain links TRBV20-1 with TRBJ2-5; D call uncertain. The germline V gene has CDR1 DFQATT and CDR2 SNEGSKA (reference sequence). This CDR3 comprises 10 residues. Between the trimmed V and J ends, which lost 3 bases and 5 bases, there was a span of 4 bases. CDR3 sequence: CSARGETQYF. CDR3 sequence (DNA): TGCAGTGCTAGGGGGGAGACCCAGTACTTC.

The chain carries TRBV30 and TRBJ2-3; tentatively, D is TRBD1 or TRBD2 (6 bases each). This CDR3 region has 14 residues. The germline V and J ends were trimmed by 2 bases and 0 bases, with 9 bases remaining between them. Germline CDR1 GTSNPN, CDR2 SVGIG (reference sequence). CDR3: CAWSRRGSTDTQYF. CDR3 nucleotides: TGTGCCTGGAGTCGGAGGGGGAGCACAGATACGCAGTATTTT. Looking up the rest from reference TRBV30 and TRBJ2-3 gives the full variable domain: SQTIHQWPATLVQPVGSPLSLECTVEGTSNPNLYWYRQAAGRGLQLLFYSVGIGQISSEVPQNLSASRPQDRQFILSSKKLLLSDSGFYLCAWSRRGSTDTQYFGPGTRLTVL.

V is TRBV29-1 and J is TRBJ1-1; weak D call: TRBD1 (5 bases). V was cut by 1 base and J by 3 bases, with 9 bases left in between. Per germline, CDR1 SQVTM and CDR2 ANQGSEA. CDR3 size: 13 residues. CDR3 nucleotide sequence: TGCAGCGTTGAAGGACAGCAAGACACTGAAGCTTTCTTT. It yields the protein CSVEGQQDTEAFF.

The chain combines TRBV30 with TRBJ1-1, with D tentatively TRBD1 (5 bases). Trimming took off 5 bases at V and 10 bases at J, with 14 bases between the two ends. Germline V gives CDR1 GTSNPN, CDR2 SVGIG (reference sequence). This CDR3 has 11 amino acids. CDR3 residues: CAWAPGPRAFF. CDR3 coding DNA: TGTGCCTGGGCCCCGGGGCCACGAGCTTTCTTT.

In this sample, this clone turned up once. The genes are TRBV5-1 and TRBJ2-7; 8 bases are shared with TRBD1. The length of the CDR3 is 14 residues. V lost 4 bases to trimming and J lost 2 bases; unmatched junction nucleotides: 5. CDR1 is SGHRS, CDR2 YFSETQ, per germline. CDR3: CASSISQGAYEQYF. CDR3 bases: TGCGCCAGCAGCATATCACAGGGGGCCTACGAGCAGTACTTC.

In nucleotides, the CDR3 is TGTGCCTGGAGTGTAGGCACGATGACACACTACACCTTC. It encodes CAWSVGTMTHYTF. The chain has TRBV30 and TRBJ1-2; no clear D gene. The V gene's germline CDR1 is GTSNPN and CDR2 SVGIG (reference sequence). Trimming took 0 bases from V and 10 from J, leaving 15 bases between them. The CDR3 length is 13 residues.

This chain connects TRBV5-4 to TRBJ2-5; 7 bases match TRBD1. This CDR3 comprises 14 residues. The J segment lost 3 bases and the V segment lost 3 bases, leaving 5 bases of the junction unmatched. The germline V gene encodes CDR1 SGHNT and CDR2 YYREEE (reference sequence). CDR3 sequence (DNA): TGTGCCAGCAGCTCGACAGGGAACGAAGAGACCCAGTACTTC. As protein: CASSSTGNEETQYF.

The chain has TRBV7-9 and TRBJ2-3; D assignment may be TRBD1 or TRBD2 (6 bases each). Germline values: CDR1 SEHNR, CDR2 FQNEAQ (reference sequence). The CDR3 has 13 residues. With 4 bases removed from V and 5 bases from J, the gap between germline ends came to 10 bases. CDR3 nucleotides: TGTGCCAGCAGCTCCGGGGGCGTAGATACGCAGTATTTT. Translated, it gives CASSSGGVDTQYF.